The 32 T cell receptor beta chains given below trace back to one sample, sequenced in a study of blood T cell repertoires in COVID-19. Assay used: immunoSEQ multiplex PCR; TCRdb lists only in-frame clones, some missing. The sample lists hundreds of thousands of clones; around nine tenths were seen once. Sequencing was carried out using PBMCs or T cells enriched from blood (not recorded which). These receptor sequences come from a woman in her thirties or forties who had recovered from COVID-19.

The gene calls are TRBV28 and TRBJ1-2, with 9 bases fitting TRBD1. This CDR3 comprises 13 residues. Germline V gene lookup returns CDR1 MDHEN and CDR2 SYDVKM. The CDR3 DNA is TGTGCTACAGGCCAGGACAGGGGATATGGCTACACCTTC. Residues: CATGQDRGYGYTF.

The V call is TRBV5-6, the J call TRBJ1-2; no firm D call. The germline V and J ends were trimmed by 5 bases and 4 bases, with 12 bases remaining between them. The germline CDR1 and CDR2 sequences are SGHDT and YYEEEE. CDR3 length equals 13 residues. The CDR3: CASSMLPVYGYTF. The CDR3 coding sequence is TGTGCCAGCAGTATGTTGCCGGTCTATGGCTACACCTTC.

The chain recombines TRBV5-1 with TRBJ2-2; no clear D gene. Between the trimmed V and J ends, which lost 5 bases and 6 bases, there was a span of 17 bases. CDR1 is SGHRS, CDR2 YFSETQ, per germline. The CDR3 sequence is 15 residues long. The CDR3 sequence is CASRSRGLNSGELFF. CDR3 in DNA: TGCGCCAGCAGAAGTCGAGGATTAAACTCCGGGGAGCTGTTTTTT.

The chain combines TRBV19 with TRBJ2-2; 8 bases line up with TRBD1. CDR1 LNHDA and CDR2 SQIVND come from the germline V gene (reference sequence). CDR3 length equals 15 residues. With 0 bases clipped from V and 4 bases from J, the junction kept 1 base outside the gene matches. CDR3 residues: CASSIEGTGTGELFF. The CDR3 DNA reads TGTGCCAGTAGTATAGAAGGGACAGGCACCGGGGAGCTGTTTTTT.

DNA of the CDR3: TGCGCCAGCAGGAAGCCGGGACAGGGCCACGAGCAGTACTTC. Protein product: CASRKPGQGHEQYF. V gene TRBV10-2 combines with J gene TRBJ2-7; 9 bases match TRBD1. Germline CDR1 is WSHSY and CDR2 is SAAADI. V lost 6 bases and J lost 5; bases outside the gene matches: 8. CDR3 size: 14 residues.

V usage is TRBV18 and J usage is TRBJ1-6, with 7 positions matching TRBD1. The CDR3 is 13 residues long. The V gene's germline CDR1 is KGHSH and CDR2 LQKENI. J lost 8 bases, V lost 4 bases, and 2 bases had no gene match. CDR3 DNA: TGTGCCAGCTCACGTACAGGGGATTCACCCCTCCACTTT. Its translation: CASSRTGDSPLHF.

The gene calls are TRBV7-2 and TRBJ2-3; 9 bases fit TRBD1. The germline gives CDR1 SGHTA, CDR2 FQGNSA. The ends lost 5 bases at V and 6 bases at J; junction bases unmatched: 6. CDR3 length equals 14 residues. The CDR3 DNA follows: TGTGCCAGCAGCCCAGACAGGGGGGTCGATACGCAGTATTTT. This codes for CASSPDRGVDTQYF.

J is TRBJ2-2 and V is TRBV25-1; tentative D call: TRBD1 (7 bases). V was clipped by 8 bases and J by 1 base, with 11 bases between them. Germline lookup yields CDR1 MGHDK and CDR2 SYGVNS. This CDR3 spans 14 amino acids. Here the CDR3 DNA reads TGTGCCAGCCAGGGGGGTTTGAACACCGGGGAGCTGTTTTTT. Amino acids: CASQGGLNTGELFF.

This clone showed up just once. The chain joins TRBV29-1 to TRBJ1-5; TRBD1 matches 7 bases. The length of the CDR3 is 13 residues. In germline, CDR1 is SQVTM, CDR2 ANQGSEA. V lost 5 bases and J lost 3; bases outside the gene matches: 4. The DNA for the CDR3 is TGCAGCGTTAGACAGGGCAACAATCAGCCCCAGCATTTT. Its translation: CSVRQGNNQPQHF. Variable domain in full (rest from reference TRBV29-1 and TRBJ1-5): SAVISQKPSRDICQRGTSLTIQCQVDSQVTMMFWYRQQPGQSLTLIATANQGSEATYESGFVIDKFPISRPNLTFSTLTVSNMSPEDSSIYLCSVRQGNNQPQHFGDGTRLSIL.

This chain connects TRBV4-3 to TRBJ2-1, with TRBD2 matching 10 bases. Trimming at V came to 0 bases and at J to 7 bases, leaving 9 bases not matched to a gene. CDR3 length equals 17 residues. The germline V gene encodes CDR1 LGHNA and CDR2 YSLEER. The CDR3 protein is CASSQDRLAGEKNEQFF. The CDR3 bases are TGCGCCAGCAGCCAAGATCGGCTAGCGGGAGAAAAAAATGAGCAGTTCTTC.

The CDR3 DNA sequence: TGTGCCAGCAGTTGGGACAGGGTGGGCAATCAGCCCCAGCATTTT. The encoded protein is CASSWDRVGNQPQHF. This chain connects TRBV28 to TRBJ1-5, with 9 positions matching TRBD1. Germline V gene sequence: CDR1 MDHEN, CDR2 SYDVKM. Trimming at V came to 4 bases and at J to 2 bases, leaving 3 bases not matched to a gene. CDR3 size: 15 residues.

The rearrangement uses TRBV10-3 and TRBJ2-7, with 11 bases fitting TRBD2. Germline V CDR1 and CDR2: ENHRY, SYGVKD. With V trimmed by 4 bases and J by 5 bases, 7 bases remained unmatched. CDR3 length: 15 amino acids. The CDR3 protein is CAISGIAGGPDEQYF. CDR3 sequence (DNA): TGTGCCATCAGTGGGATAGCGGGAGGGCCCGACGAGCAGTACTTC.

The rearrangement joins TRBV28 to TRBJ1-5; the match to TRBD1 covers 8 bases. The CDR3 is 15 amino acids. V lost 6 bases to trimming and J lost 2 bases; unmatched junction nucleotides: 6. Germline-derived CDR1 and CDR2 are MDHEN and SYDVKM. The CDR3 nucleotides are TGTGCCAGCAGACCGACAGGGGCAGGCAATCAGCCCCAGCATTTT. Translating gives CASRPTGAGNQPQHF.

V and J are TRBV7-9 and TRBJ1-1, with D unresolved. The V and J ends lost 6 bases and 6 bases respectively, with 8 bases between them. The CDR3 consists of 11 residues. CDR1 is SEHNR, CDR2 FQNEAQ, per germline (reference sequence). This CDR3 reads CASSNSPEAFF. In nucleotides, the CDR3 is TGTGCCAGCAGTAATAGTCCTGAAGCTTTCTTT.

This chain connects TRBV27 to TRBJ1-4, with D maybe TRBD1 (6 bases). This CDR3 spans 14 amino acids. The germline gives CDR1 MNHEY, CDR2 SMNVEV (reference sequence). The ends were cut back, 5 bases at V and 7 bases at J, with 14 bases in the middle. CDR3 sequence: CASSPTGSGEKLFF. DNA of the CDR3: TGTGCCAGCAGTCCGACAGGTTCGGGTGAAAAACTGTTTTTT.

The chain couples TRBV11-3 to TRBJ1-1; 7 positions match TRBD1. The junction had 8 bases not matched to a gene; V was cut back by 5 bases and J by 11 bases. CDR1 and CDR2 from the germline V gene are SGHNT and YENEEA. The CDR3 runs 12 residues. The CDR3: CASSLRQGVAFF. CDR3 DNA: TGTGCCAGCAGCCTCCGACAGGGAGTGGCTTTCTTT.

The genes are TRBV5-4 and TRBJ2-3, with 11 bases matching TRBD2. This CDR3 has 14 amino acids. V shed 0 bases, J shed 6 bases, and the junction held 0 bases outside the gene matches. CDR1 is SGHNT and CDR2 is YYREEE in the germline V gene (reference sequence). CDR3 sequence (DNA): TGTGCCAGCAGCTTGGGACTAGCGGGGGATACGCAGTATTTT. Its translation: CASSLGLAGDTQYF.

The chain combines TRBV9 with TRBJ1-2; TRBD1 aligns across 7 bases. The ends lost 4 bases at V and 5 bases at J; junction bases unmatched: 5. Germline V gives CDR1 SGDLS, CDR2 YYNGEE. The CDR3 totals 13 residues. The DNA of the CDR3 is TGTGCCAGCAGCAGACAGGGTGGGTATGGCTACACCTTC. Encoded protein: CASSRQGGYGYTF.

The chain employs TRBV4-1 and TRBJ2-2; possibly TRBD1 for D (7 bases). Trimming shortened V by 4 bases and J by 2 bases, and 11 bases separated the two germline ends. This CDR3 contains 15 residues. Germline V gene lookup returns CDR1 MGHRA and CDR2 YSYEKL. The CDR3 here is CASSPGGFNTGELFF. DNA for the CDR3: TGCGCCAGCAGCCCAGGGGGGTTCAACACCGGGGAGCTGTTTTTT.

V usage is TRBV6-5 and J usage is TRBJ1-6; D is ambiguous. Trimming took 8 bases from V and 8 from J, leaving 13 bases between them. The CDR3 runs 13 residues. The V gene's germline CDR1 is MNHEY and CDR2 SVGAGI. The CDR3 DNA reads TGTGCCAGCCACGGGATGATTGATTCACCCCTCCACTTT. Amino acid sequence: CASHGMIDSPLHF.

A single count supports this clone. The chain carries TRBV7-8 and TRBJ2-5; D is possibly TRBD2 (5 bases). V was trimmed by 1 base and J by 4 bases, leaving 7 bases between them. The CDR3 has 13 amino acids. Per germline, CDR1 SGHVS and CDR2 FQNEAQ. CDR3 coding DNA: TGTGCCAGCAGCTTAGATGCGGGAGAGACCCAGTACTTC. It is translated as CASSLDAGETQYF.

The CDR3 is CASSFFGSSEAFF. The CDR3 nucleotides are TGTGCCAGCAGTTTCTTCGGGAGCTCTGAAGCTTTCTTT. The rearrangement uses TRBV12-3 or TRBV12-4 and TRBJ1-1; D unclear. V gave up 3 bases and J gave up 6 bases, with 11 bases separating them. The CDR3 covers 13 residues.

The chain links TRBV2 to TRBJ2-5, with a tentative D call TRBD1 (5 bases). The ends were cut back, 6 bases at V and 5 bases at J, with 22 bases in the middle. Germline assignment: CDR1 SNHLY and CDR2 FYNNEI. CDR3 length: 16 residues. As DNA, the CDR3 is TGTGCCAGCAGCCGGCAGGACACCCCATCCAGGGAGACCCAGTACTTC. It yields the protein CASSRQDTPSRETQYF.

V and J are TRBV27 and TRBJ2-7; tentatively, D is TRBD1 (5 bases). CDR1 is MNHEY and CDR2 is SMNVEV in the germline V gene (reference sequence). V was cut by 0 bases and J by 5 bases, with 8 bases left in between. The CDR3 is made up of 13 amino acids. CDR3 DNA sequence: TGTGCCAGCAGTTTATCCCAGGGAAACGAGCAGTACTTC. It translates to CASSLSQGNEQYF.

CDR3 protein: CAISESEGTEAFF. CDR3 coding DNA: TGTGCCATCAGTGAGTCGGAGGGCACTGAAGCTTTCTTT. The gene calls are TRBV10-3 and TRBJ1-1; D is unclear. The V gene's germline CDR1 is ENHRY and CDR2 SYGVKD. The CDR3 covers 13 residues. Trimming shortened V by 0 bases and J by 4 bases, and 6 bases separated the two germline ends.

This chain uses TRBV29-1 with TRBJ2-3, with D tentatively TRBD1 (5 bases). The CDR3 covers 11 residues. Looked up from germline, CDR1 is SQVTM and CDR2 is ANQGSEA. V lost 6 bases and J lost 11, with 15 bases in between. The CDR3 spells CSVMQGGLQYF. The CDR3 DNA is TGCAGCGTCATGCAGGGTGGATTGCAGTATTTT.

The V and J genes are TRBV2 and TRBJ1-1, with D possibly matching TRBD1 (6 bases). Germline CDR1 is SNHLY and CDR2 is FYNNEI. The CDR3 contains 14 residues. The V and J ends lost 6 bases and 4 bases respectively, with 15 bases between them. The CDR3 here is CASRTQGGGTEAFF. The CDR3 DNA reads TGTGCCAGCAGAACACAGGGCGGAGGCACTGAAGCTTTCTTT.

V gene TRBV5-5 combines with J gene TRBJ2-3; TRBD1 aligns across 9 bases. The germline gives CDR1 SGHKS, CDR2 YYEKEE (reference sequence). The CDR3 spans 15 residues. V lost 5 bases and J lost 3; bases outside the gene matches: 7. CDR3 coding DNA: TGTGCCAGCAGGCCGAGGACAGGGGAAACAGATACGCAGTATTTT. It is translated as CASRPRTGETDTQYF.

CDR3 in amino acids: CASSIQGSEKLFF. The CDR3 DNA reads TGTGCCAGTAGTATTCAGGGGAGTGAAAAACTGTTTTTT. This rearrangement joins TRBV19 to TRBJ1-4; D might be TRBD1 (6 bases). V lost 3 bases to trimming and J lost 7 bases, with 9 bases between them. The CDR3 loop spans 13 amino acids. Germline V lookup: CDR1 LNHDA, CDR2 SQIVND (reference sequence).

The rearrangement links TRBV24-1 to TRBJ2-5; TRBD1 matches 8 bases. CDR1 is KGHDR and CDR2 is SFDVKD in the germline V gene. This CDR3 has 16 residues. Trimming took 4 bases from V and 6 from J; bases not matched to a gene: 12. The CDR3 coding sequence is TGTGCCACCAGTGAACCTACAGGGGGTGGTAGTCAGACCCAGTACTTC. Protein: CATSEPTGGGSQTQYF.

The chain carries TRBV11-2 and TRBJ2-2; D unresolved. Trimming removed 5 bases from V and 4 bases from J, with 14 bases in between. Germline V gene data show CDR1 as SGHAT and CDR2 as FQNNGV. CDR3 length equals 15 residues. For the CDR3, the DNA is TGTGCCAGCAGCCCCCATGGCAGATTCACCGGGGAGCTGTTTTTT. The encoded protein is CASSPHGRFTGELFF.

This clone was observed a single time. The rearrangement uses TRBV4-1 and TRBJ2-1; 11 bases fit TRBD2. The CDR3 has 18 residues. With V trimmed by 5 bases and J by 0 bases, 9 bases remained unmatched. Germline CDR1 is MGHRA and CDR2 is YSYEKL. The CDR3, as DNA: TGCGCCAGCAGCTTGCGACTAGCGGGGCGGAGCTCCTACAATGAGCAGTTCTTC. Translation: CASSLRLAGRSSYNEQFF.